The 9 T cell receptor beta chains below come from one sample, sequenced in a study of T cell changes during pregnancy in multiple sclerosis. Assay: immunoSEQ multiplex PCR; the TCRdb copy retains only in-frame clones and omits some. Of about 110,000 clones in the sample, about 90% were seen once. Sequenced material: peripheral blood, taken in the third trimester of pregnancy. The receptors stem from a female donor in good health, enrolled as a control in a pregnancy study.

J is TRBJ1-1 and V is TRBV19; 7 bases fit TRBD1. Trimming took 5 bases from V and 11 from J; bases not matched to a gene: 14. The CDR3 length is 14 residues. Looked up from germline, CDR1 is LNHDA and CDR2 is SQIVND (reference sequence). The CDR3 sequence: CASSPRTGALGAFF. The CDR3 DNA reads TGTGCCAGTAGTCCGAGAACAGGGGCGCTCGGGGCTTTCTTT.

This sequence joins TRBV13 and TRBJ2-1; D uncertain. The CDR3 is 12 amino acids. Trimming left V 6 bases short and J 8 bases short, with 11 bases between. Germline lookup yields CDR1 PRHDT and CDR2 FYEKMQ (reference sequence). CDR3 sequence: CASRRTADEQFF. Written as DNA, the CDR3 is TGTGCCAGCAGGCGAACCGCCGATGAGCAGTTCTTC.

V usage is TRBV4-3 and J usage is TRBJ1-1; perhaps TRBD1 as D (6 bases). There are 16 residues in the CDR3. V dropped 3 bases and J dropped 0 bases, with 14 bases sitting between them. CDR1 is LGHNA, CDR2 YSLEER, per germline. This CDR3 reads CASSQGIGQMNTEAFF. DNA of the CDR3: TGCGCCAGCAGCCAGGGCATTGGACAGATGAACACTGAAGCTTTCTTT.

This sequence joins TRBV11-2 and TRBJ1-1, with D possibly being TRBD1 (6 bases). The V gene lost 5 bases and the J gene lost 1 base, with 8 bases spanning the gap. This CDR3 contains 13 residues. The germline V gene has CDR1 SGHAT and CDR2 FQNNGV. CDR3 sequence reads: CASSQQGNTEAFF. CDR3 bases: TGTGCCAGCAGCCAACAGGGGAACACTGAAGCTTTCTTT. The full variable domain, with the rest looked up from reference TRBV11-2 and TRBJ1-1, is EAGVAQSPRYKIIEKRQSVAFWCNPISGHATLYWYQQILGQGPKLLIQFQNNGVVDDSQLPKDRFSAERLKGVDSTLKIQPAKLEDSAVYLCASSQQGNTEAFFGQGTRLTVV.

Concerning this clone itself: A junction end diverges from the germline sequence, so it may reflect a read error. This chain connects TRBV6-5 to TRBJ1-2; the match to TRBD1 covers 11 bases. Germline CDR1 reads MNHEY; CDR2 reads SVGAGI. This CDR3 contains 15 residues. The CDR3 here is CASSSRGTGGRGCTF. The CDR3 coding sequence is TGTGCCAGCAGTTCTCGCGGGACAGGGGGTAGAGGCTGCACCTTC.

J is TRBJ2-2 and V is TRBV13, with a weak D call TRBD1 (5 bases). From germline, CDR1 is PRHDT and CDR2 FYEKMQ (reference sequence). Trimming cost V 10 bases and J 0 bases, with 12 bases left between them. The CDR3 is made up of 14 amino acids. The CDR3 region is CAIERQTNTGELFF. The CDR3 DNA follows: TGTGCCATCGAGCGACAGACGAACACCGGGGAGCTGTTTTTT.

Only one count was recorded for this clone. The chain couples TRBV4-2 to TRBJ1-4; 7 bases are a match to TRBD1. Germline-derived CDR1 and CDR2 are LGHNA and YNFKEQ. The CDR3 has 16 amino acids. V lost 3 bases to trimming and J lost 0 bases; unmatched junction nucleotides: 4. The CDR3 sequence: CASSHRDSSTNEKLFF. CDR3 in DNA: TGTGCCAGCAGCCACCGGGACAGCTCAACTAATGAAAAACTGTTTTTT.

In this sample, this clone turned up once. This rearrangement joins TRBV19 to TRBJ1-4; 7 bases align to TRBD1. The junction had 9 bases not matched to a gene; V was cut back by 5 bases and J by 3 bases. CDR3 length: 16 residues. Germline assignment: CDR1 LNHDA and CDR2 SQIVND (reference sequence). For the CDR3, the DNA is TGTGCCAGTAGTTCCTCTTCAGGGGGAGCTAATGAAAAACTGTTTTTT. Amino acids: CASSSSSGGANEKLFF.

The gene calls are TRBV7-2 and TRBJ2-3; TRBD2 matches at 9 bases. The CDR3 runs to 16 residues. V lost 5 bases to trimming and J lost 4 bases; unmatched junction nucleotides: 10. Looked up from germline, CDR1 is SGHTA and CDR2 is FQGNSA. The CDR3 DNA reads TGTGCCAGCAGCACTATTAGCGGGGGCGTCGCAGATACGCAGTATTTT. Amino acids: CASSTISGGVADTQYF.